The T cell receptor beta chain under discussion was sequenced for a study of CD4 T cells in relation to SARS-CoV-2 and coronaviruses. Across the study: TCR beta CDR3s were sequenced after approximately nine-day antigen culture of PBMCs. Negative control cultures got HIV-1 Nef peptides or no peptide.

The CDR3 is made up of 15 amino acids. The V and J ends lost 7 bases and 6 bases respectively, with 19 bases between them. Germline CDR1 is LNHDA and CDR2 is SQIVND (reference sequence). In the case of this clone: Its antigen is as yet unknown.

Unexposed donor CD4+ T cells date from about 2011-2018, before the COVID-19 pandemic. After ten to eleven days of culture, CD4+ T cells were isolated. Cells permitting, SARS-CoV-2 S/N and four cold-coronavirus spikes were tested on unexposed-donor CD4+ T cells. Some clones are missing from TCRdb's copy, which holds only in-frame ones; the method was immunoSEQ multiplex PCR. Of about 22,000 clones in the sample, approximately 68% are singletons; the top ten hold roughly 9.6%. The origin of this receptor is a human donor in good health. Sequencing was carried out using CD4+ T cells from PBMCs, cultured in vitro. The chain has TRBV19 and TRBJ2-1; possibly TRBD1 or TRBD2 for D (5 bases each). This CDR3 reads CASIGQPYGGNEQFF. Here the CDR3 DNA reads TGTGCCAGTATCGGGCAACCCTATGGGGGCAATGAGCAGTTCTTC.